This T cell receptor beta chain appears in the sequencing data of a study of T-cell reconstitution after alpha-beta-depleted transplantation in children (dated by TCRdb to 2016 to 2017). With regard to the full study: Using TCR repertoire profiling, the study followed T-cell immune reconstitution in a quantitative way in children after TCRalphabeta/CD19-depleted allogeneic hematopoietic cell transplantation.

The sample's treatment or condition, from its label and the paper: allogeneic hematopoietic cell transplantation with graft depleted of TCRalphabeta T cells and CD19 B cells. The children who served as transplant recipients had been given grafts of TCRalphabeta/CD19-depleted allogeneic hematopoietic cells. This clonotype was seen repeatedly, ten times or more. The specificity of this receptor is unknown. No qualities accompany the bases; no much larger clone lies one base away. The research as a whole found: The high TCRbeta diversity at day 60 in some patients was ascribed to recipient T cells and intrathymic progenitors that had survived conditioning. Over subsequent months, a decline in hyperexpanded clone frequencies was noted, and after one year, T-cell counts and TCRbeta diversity were mostly ascribed to newly produced T cells. About two months after transplant, the apparently early recovery of alphabetaT-cell counts reportedly depended on just several hundred clones that had expanded rapidly and came from non-depleted graft cells.

The library was built by means of PCR. The listed sequencing device is Illumina HiSeq 2500. TCR libraries were prepared with molecular barcoding, using unique molecular identifiers to normalize TCRbeta repertoire quantification. Using fastp at Q25 and MiXCR, TCRdb reprocessed the public reads and kept productive beta chains. Here each entry gathers all rows of one CDR3 protein and keeps the most common genes and DNA. This sample is represented by around 300,000 distinct CDR3 sequences; 11% of them were singletons. Clones ranked in the top ten supply roughly a quarter of the sample. The source is a male patient between 2 and 10 years old who had a stem cell transplant for chronic granulomatous disease, so the T cells may come from the graft donor. This sample comprised peripheral blood, obtained 180 days after TCRalphabeta/CD19-depleted stem cell transplant.

CDR3 protein: CASSLTGTGAANEKLFF. The nucleotides read TGTGCCAGCAGCTTAACCGGGACAGGGGCCGCTAATGAAAAACTGTTTTTT. Rearrangement joined TRBV7-2 to TRBJ1-4; TRBD1 matches 10 bases in the middle. In the germline V gene, CDR1 corresponds to SGHTA and CDR2 to FQGNSA. Clipping removes 2 bases from V and 3 bases from J, with 6 as the unmatched junction base count. Including the terminal cysteine and phenylalanine, the CDR3 comprises 17 residues. Only the CDR3 DNA is retained, 51 bases long and in frame from the first base.